Listed here are 29 T cell receptor beta chains from one sample, sequenced in a study of cytomegalovirus exposure and HLA in healthy donors. In the PCR, 60 Vbeta and 13 Jbeta primers were used. Here immunoSEQ multiplex PCR was the method, and the copy in TCRdb shows in-frame clones only, minus some. The sample consists of about 130,000 clones, roughly four fifths of them appearing once. Sequencing was performed on PBMCs. These receptors all come from a woman aged 40 to 49 in good health and CMV-seropositive.

The chain is built from TRBV6-1 and TRBJ1-2; D perhaps matches TRBD1 (6 bases). Germline V gene sequence: CDR1 MNHNS, CDR2 SASEGT. The CDR3 extends over 12 amino acids. V was pared by 4 bases and J by 3 bases, with 6 bases between. CDR3 bases: TGTGCCAGCAGTGCAGGGGACTATGGCTACACCTTC. Protein product: CASSAGDYGYTF.

The chain couples TRBV18 to TRBJ1-1; 7 nucleotides match TRBD1. CDR1 KGHSH and CDR2 LQKENI come from the germline V gene. J was trimmed by 3 bases and V by 0 bases; bases with no gene match: 4. CDR3 length: 15 residues. CDR3 nucleotides: TGTGCCAGCTCACCACCGACAGGGTGGGACACTGAAGCTTTCTTT. This translates into CASSPPTGWDTEAFF. The full variable domain, with the rest looked up from reference TRBV18 and TRBJ1-1, is NAGVMQNPRHLVRRRGQEARLRCSPMKGHSHVYWYRQLPEEGLKFMVYLQKENIIDESGMPKERFSAEFPKEGPSILRIQQVVRGDSAAYFCASSPPTGWDTEAFFGQGTRLTVV.

CDR3 nucleotide sequence: TGTGCCAGCAGCCCCCGTGCGGGATCGTATAATTCACCCCTCCACTTT. Translated: CASSPRAGSYNSPLHF. The genes are TRBV9 and TRBJ1-6; D not certain. V dropped 4 bases and J dropped 4 bases, with 15 bases sitting between them. Per the germline V gene, CDR1 is SGDLS and CDR2 is YYNGEE. CDR3 length: 16 amino acids.

This chain joins TRBV19 and TRBJ1-5, with 10 bases aligning to TRBD1. The CDR3 length is 15 residues. V lost 5 bases, J lost 1 base, and 2 bases stayed unmatched. Germline CDR1 reads LNHDA; CDR2 reads SQIVND (reference sequence). DNA for the CDR3: TGTGCCAGTAGTGACAGGGGGCGCAGCAATCAGCCCCAGCATTTT. It yields the protein CASSDRGRSNQPQHF.

This chain uses TRBV7-9 with TRBJ2-3, with unresolved D. The CDR3 has 12 amino acids. Trimming left V 3 bases short and J 4 bases short, with 5 bases between. Germline loops: CDR1 SEHNR, CDR2 FQNEAQ (reference sequence). CDR3 nucleotide sequence: TGTGCCAGCAGCTTCGGAGCAGATACGCAGTATTTT. It specifies CASSFGADTQYF.

The chain combines TRBV27 with TRBJ2-7; D might be TRBD1 (5 bases). In germline, CDR1 is MNHEY, CDR2 SMNVEV (reference sequence). This CDR3 comprises 14 residues. V was clipped by 5 bases and J by 3 bases, with 14 bases between them. The CDR3 loop reads CASSPQESYYEQYF. Written as DNA, the CDR3 is TGTGCCAGCAGTCCACAGGAGTCCTACTACGAGCAGTACTTC.

CDR3 residues: CASSPQRWNTEAFF. CDR3 bases: TGTGCCAGCAGTCCCCAGCGCTGGAACACTGAAGCTTTCTTT. This chain links TRBV28 with TRBJ1-1, with no clear D. Germline V lookup: CDR1 MDHEN, CDR2 SYDVKM. V lost 5 bases and J lost 1, with 11 bases in between. This CDR3 has 14 amino acids.

The chain combines TRBV27 with TRBJ2-7, with 9 bases matching TRBD1. J was trimmed by 2 bases and V by 5 bases; bases with no gene match: 7. Germline V gene data show CDR1 as MNHEY and CDR2 as SMNVEV (reference sequence). This CDR3 has 15 amino acids. The CDR3 protein is CASSLTNRGPYEQYF. The CDR3 bases are TGTGCCAGCAGTCTTACCAACAGGGGGCCCTACGAGCAGTACTTC.

V gene TRBV5-1 combines with J gene TRBJ2-3, with no clear D. Per the germline V gene, CDR1 is SGHRS and CDR2 is YFSETQ. The CDR3 contains 12 residues. Trimming removed 0 bases from V and 6 bases from J, with 5 bases in between. The CDR3 region has the DNA TGCGCCAGCAGCTTGGCCAGGGATACGCAGTATTTT. Its protein product is CASSLARDTQYF.

This clone was seen once. This sequence joins TRBV27 and TRBJ1-2, with D unresolved. The CDR3 is 14 residues long. Germline V gives CDR1 MNHEY, CDR2 SMNVEV (reference sequence). The germline V and J ends were trimmed by 3 bases and 7 bases, with 15 bases remaining between them. The CDR3 DNA reads TGTGCCAGCAGTTTTAGTCCGCGAGGCAGTGGCTACACCTTC. Its translation is CASSFSPRGSGYTF.

The chain is built from TRBV6-6 and TRBJ2-1; 8 bases fit TRBD1. Germline values: CDR1 MNHNY, CDR2 SVGAGI (reference sequence). This CDR3 has 16 residues. The trim removed 9 bases at V and 4 bases at J, leaving 14 bases unmatched. CDR3 bases: TGTGCCAGTAACTCCCGATACAGGGGGGAGTACAATGAGCAGTTCTTC. Translated: CASNSRYRGEYNEQFF.

The chain links TRBV27 to TRBJ2-5, with 11 bases matching TRBD2. There are 15 residues in the CDR3. From germline, CDR1 is MNHEY and CDR2 SMNVEV (reference sequence). With 4 bases clipped from V and 2 bases from J, the junction kept 3 bases outside the gene matches. CDR3 residues: CASSWGLAAQETQYF. The CDR3 DNA is TGTGCCAGCAGTTGGGGACTAGCGGCTCAAGAGACCCAGTACTTC.

This chain links TRBV7-9 with TRBJ2-7, with D perhaps matching TRBD2 (6 bases). V lost 6 bases to trimming and J lost 0 bases, with 18 bases between them. The germline V gene has CDR1 SEHNR and CDR2 FQNEAQ (reference sequence). CDR3 length: 16 amino acids. CDR3 region: CASSRGSGLISYEQYF. The CDR3 DNA follows: TGTGCCAGCAGTAGAGGGAGCGGGCTGATCTCCTACGAGCAGTACTTC.

V is TRBV5-1 and J is TRBJ2-2, with TRBD1 matching 7 bases. The CDR3 is 17 amino acids. CDR1 and CDR2 (germline): SGHRS, YFSETQ. V was clipped by 5 bases and J by 3 bases; unmatched bases: 13. CDR3 nucleotides: TGCGCCAGCAGACAAACCAGGACAGGTGCCGACACCGGGGAGCTGTTTTTT. Translating it yields CASRQTRTGADTGELFF.

The chain is built from TRBV5-1 and TRBJ1-3; D is undetermined. There are 13 residues in the CDR3. The ends were cut back, 1 base at V and 2 bases at J, with 4 bases in the middle. The germline V gene encodes CDR1 SGHRS and CDR2 YFSETQ. The CDR3 reads CASSLSAGNTIYF. CDR3 coding DNA: TGCGCCAGCAGCTTGTCGGCTGGAAACACCATATATTTT. Using reference TRBV5-1 and TRBJ1-3 for the parts outside the CDR3, the full variable domain is KAGVTQTPRYLIKTRGQQVTLSCSPISGHRSVSWYQQTPGQGLQFLFEYFSETQRNKGNFPGRFSGRQFSNSRSEMNVSTLELGDSALYLCASSLSAGNTIYFGEGSWLTVV.

This chain uses TRBV19 with TRBJ1-4; 7 positions match TRBD1. The V and J ends lost 1 base and 5 bases, in that order; junction bases with no gene match: 16. CDR1 and CDR2 from the germline V gene are LNHDA and SQIVND (reference sequence). This CDR3 contains 19 residues. The CDR3 sequence is CASSIGPTGPQALNEKLFF. The CDR3 DNA reads as TGTGCCAGTAGTATAGGGCCGACAGGGCCCCAAGCCTTAAATGAAAAACTGTTTTTT.

The chain combines TRBV2 with TRBJ1-1; D is possibly TRBD1 (5 bases). CDR3 length: 13 residues. Germline V gives CDR1 SNHLY, CDR2 FYNNEI. Trimming cost V 5 bases and J 1 base, with 8 bases left between them. The CDR3 bases are TGTGCCAGCAGTAGGACACCGAACACTGAAGCTTTCTTT. It encodes CASSRTPNTEAFF.

The rearrangement links TRBV2 to TRBJ1-2; D may be TRBD1 (5 bases). The CDR3 has 13 residues. Trimming removed 6 bases from V and 4 bases from J, with 12 bases in between. Germline V gives CDR1 SNHLY, CDR2 FYNNEI. CDR3 sequence reads: CASRNGGGYGYTF. In DNA form, the CDR3 reads TGTGCCAGCAGGAATGGGGGGGGCTATGGCTACACCTTC.

This clone was found a few times. The rearrangement joins TRBV29-1 to TRBJ1-1; no clear D. Germline V gene sequence: CDR1 SQVTM, CDR2 ANQGSEA. Trimming took off 2 bases at V and 6 bases at J, with 13 bases between the two ends. The CDR3 runs to 13 residues. In DNA form, the CDR3 reads TGCAGCGTTGAACGCCAGTCAGTCCCTGAAGCTTTCTTT. It translates to CSVERQSVPEAFF.

In DNA, the CDR3 is TGTGCCGGACAGGGGGCGATTGGAAACGAGCAGTACTTC. This gives the protein CAGQGAIGNEQYF. The genes are TRBV28 and TRBJ2-7; TRBD1 matches 11 bases. The CDR3 extends over 13 amino acids. J lost 5 bases, V lost 11 bases, and 8 bases had no gene match. Germline values: CDR1 MDHEN, CDR2 SYDVKM.

J is TRBJ1-5 and V is TRBV19; 10 bases agree with TRBD1. There are 14 residues in the CDR3. J lost 6 bases, V lost 8 bases, and 7 bases had no gene match. CDR1 and CDR2 (germline): LNHDA, SQIVND (reference sequence). CDR3 sequence reads: CASAGTGAAQPQHF. CDR3 nucleotides: TGTGCCAGTGCCGGGACAGGGGCCGCTCAGCCCCAGCATTTT.

V usage is TRBV7-3 and J usage is TRBJ1-2; D remains ambiguous. Looked up from germline, CDR1 is SGHTA and CDR2 is FQGTGA. Trimming cost V 4 bases and J 5 bases, with 14 bases left between them. The CDR3 loop spans 14 amino acids. CDR3 sequence: CASSSNPGVYGYTF. Here the CDR3 DNA reads TGTGCCAGCAGCTCAAACCCGGGTGTTTATGGCTACACCTTC.

V usage is TRBV2 and J usage is TRBJ2-7; 11 bases are shared with TRBD2. The CDR3 runs to 14 residues. With 5 bases clipped from V and 4 bases from J, the junction kept 4 bases outside the gene matches. Germline-derived CDR1 and CDR2 are SNHLY and FYNNEI. The CDR3 loop is CASSPLAGGYEQYF. CDR3 in DNA: TGTGCCAGCAGTCCTCTAGCGGGGGGTTACGAGCAGTACTTC.

V usage is TRBV5-1 and J usage is TRBJ1-2; 8 bases line up with TRBD1. Germline V gene lookup returns CDR1 SGHRS and CDR2 YFSETQ. J gave up 3 bases and V 4 bases, and 5 bases lay outside the gene matches. The CDR3 covers 14 residues. CDR3 sequence (DNA): TGCGCCAGCAGCATCGGGGGACAGGACTATGGCTACACCTTC. This encodes CASSIGGQDYGYTF.

This chain joins TRBV5-6 and TRBJ2-5, with D uncertain. CDR1 SGHDT and CDR2 YYEEEE come from the germline V gene. The V and J ends lost 2 bases and 0 bases respectively, with 11 bases between them. This CDR3 comprises 15 residues. As DNA, the CDR3 is TGTGCCAGCAGCTTAATAGCCGGCTACCAAGAGACCCAGTACTTC. Protein product: CASSLIAGYQETQYF.

J is TRBJ2-1 and V is TRBV9; 10 bases fit TRBD2. The CDR3 has 13 amino acids. The germline V gene has CDR1 SGDLS and CDR2 YYNGEE. With 3 bases clipped from V and 8 bases from J, the junction kept 2 bases outside the gene matches. CDR3 DNA: TGTGCCAGCAGCGGGCTAGCGGGGGATGAGCAGTTCTTC. It codes for CASSGLAGDEQFF.

This clone was detected only once. This sequence joins TRBV7-9 and TRBJ1-2; 12 bases align to TRBD1. V lost 5 bases, J lost 5 bases, and 9 bases stayed unmatched. CDR1 is SEHNR, CDR2 FQNEAQ, per germline (reference sequence). This CDR3 has 16 residues. CDR3 DNA sequence: TGTGCCAGCAGCGAAGTGCCGGGACAGGGGGCTTATGGCTACACCTTC. Translation gives CASSEVPGQGAYGYTF.

This rearrangement joins TRBV4-1 to TRBJ1-5; a weak D match, TRBD1 (5 bases). Trimming took 1 base from V and 5 from J, leaving 18 bases between them. Germline values: CDR1 MGHRA, CDR2 YSYEKL. CDR3 length equals 17 residues. CDR3 region: CASSQVGRAGYDQPQHF. Here the CDR3 DNA reads TGCGCCAGCAGCCAAGTAGGCCGCGCAGGGTACGATCAGCCCCAGCATTTT.

This clone was seen once. This sequence joins TRBV5-1 and TRBJ2-1; 13 nucleotides align to TRBD2. Trimming cost V 6 bases and J 2 bases; bases outside gene matches: 5. The CDR3 has 16 amino acids. Germline V gene sequence: CDR1 SGHRS, CDR2 YFSETQ. CDR3 protein: CASTPGTSGAYNEQFF. CDR3 in DNA: TGCGCCAGCACCCCGGGGACTAGCGGGGCCTACAATGAGCAGTTCTTC.